The next 25 T cell receptor beta chains were all read from a single sample in a study of memory CD4+ T cells and cytomegalovirus serostatus. Repertoires were generated with immunoSEQ multiplex PCR, while TCRdb's copy carries only in-frame clones and drops some. The sample shows 58,000 or so clones, 70% to 80% of them seen only once. Single viable CD3+CD4+CD8-CD45RO+ cells were sorted as the memory CD4+ T cells. The material sequenced was memory CD4+ T cells from blood. Every receptor here comes from an adult in good health and CMV-seropositive.

Written as DNA, the CDR3 is TGTGCCAGCAGCTTAGGAGACTCCCCCACAGATACGCAGTATTTT. Translating it yields CASSLGDSPTDTQYF. The rearrangement joins TRBV7-9 to TRBJ2-3; D ambiguous. Germline values: CDR1 SEHNR, CDR2 FQNEAQ (reference sequence). V was cut by 1 base and J by 2 bases, with 10 bases left in between. The CDR3 has 15 amino acids.

J is TRBJ2-5 and V is TRBV5-4; D remains ambiguous. Trimming removed 1 base at V and 4 bases at J, with 5 bases between. Looked up from germline, CDR1 is SGHNT and CDR2 is YYREEE (reference sequence). The CDR3 runs 12 residues. The CDR3: CASSLWAETQYF. As DNA, the CDR3 is TGTGCCAGCAGCTTGTGGGCAGAGACCCAGTACTTC.

J is TRBJ2-7 and V is TRBV7-2, with D maybe TRBD2 (6 bases). With 1 base removed from V and 7 bases from J, the gap between germline ends came to 14 bases. This CDR3 region has 14 residues. Germline CDR1 and CDR2: SGHTA and FQGNSA. CDR3: CASSLGRVSAEQYF. For the CDR3, the DNA is TGTGCCAGCAGCTTAGGGAGGGTTTCGGCTGAGCAGTACTTC.

Written as DNA, the CDR3 is TGTGCCAGCAGCTTACGGCGGGACGGGACCCAGTACTTC. It yields the protein CASSLRRDGTQYF. This sequence joins TRBV11-2 and TRBJ2-5; D may be TRBD2 (6 bases). Germline CDR1 and CDR2: SGHAT and FQNNGV. The V end was cut by 2 bases, the J end by 7 bases, with 11 bases between. This CDR3 has 13 residues.

The chain joins TRBV2 to TRBJ2-2; 13 positions agree with TRBD2. CDR3 size: 18 residues. Trimming took 6 bases from V and 3 from J; bases not matched to a gene: 10. CDR1 and CDR2 from the germline V gene are SNHLY and FYNNEI. As DNA, the CDR3 is TGTGCCAGCAGACCAGGACTAGCGGGAGATCTCGACACCGGGGAGCTGTTTTTT. It is translated as CASRPGLAGDLDTGELFF.

The chain carries TRBV30 and TRBJ1-6; D gene ambiguous. The CDR3 covers 13 residues. Between the trimmed V and J ends, which lost 2 bases and 7 bases, there was a span of 9 bases. Germline loops: CDR1 GTSNPN, CDR2 SVGIG (reference sequence). CDR3 protein: CAWSPGTNSPLHF. The CDR3 DNA reads as TGTGCCTGGAGTCCGGGCACGAATTCACCCCTCCACTTT.

The table lists this clone with a count of one. The chain joins TRBV5-1 to TRBJ2-4; D is unresolved. The CDR3 is 13 residues long. The V and J ends lost 0 bases and 6 bases respectively, with 7 bases between them. Germline loops: CDR1 SGHRS, CDR2 YFSETQ. The CDR3 DNA is TGCGCCAGCAGCTTGGTCGGCTTAAACATTCAGTACTTC. As protein: CASSLVGLNIQYF. The complete variable domain, with remaining parts taken from reference TRBV5-1 and TRBJ2-4, reads KAGVTQTPRYLIKTRGQQVTLSCSPISGHRSVSWYQQTPGQGLQFLFEYFSETQRNKGNFPGRFSGRQFSNSRSEMNVSTLELGDSALYLCASSLVGLNIQYFGAGTRLSVL.

The chain uses TRBV27 and TRBJ2-3, with D unclear. The CDR3 is made up of 14 amino acids. V gave up 5 bases and J gave up 1 base, with 10 bases separating them. Germline V CDR1 and CDR2: MNHEY, SMNVEV (reference sequence). CDR3 residues: CASSLRVGTDTQYF. The CDR3 coding sequence is TGTGCCAGCAGTCTTCGGGTGGGCACAGATACGCAGTATTTT.

The chain links TRBV5-1 to TRBJ2-1; TRBD2 matches at 14 bases. The V gene end was trimmed by 0 bases and the J gene end by 0 bases; junction bases not matched to a gene: 5. The CDR3 has 19 residues. Germline CDR1 is SGHRS and CDR2 is YFSETQ. In DNA, the CDR3 is TGCGCCAGCAGCTTGGGACTAGCGGGAGGGCCGGACTCCTACAATGAGCAGTTCTTC. It translates to CASSLGLAGGPDSYNEQFF.

The J gene is TRBJ2-7, the V gene TRBV4-2, with 8 nucleotides matching TRBD2. There are 16 residues in the CDR3. Germline CDR1 LGHNA, CDR2 YNFKEQ. The ends lost 0 bases at V and 2 bases at J; junction bases unmatched: 6. The CDR3 loop is CASSQDNTGGPYEQYF. Here the CDR3 DNA reads TGTGCCAGCAGCCAAGATAATACGGGAGGGCCCTACGAGCAGTACTTC.

V usage is TRBV6-5 and J usage is TRBJ1-5, with a tentative D call TRBD1 (5 bases). This CDR3 is 12 amino acids long. The V gene lost 5 bases and the J gene lost 4 bases, with 6 bases spanning the gap. Germline CDR1 reads MNHEY; CDR2 reads SVGAGI. DNA for the CDR3: TGTGCCAGCAGTCACAGGAATCAGCCCCAGCATTTT. Translation gives CASSHRNQPQHF.

This chain joins TRBV2 and TRBJ1-5, with D tentatively TRBD1 (5 bases). The germline V gene encodes CDR1 SNHLY and CDR2 FYNNEI. Trimming removed 10 bases at V and 6 bases at J, with 22 bases between. The CDR3 has 15 residues. CDR3 loop: CATALDGGEGQPQHF. The CDR3 region has the DNA TGTGCCACTGCCTTGGACGGGGGGGAGGGTCAGCCCCAGCATTTT.

The chain joins TRBV5-6 to TRBJ2-7; a weak D match, TRBD1 (6 bases). Trimming removed 4 bases at V and 2 bases at J, with 10 bases between. The length of the CDR3 is 13 residues. Germline V CDR1 and CDR2: SGHDT, YYEEEE. CDR3 DNA sequence: TGTGCCAGCAGCGACGGGACACCCTACGAGCAGTACGTC. It yields the protein CASSDGTPYEQYV.

This sequence joins TRBV19 and TRBJ2-1; D is undetermined. The CDR3 consists of 11 residues. The germline gives CDR1 LNHDA, CDR2 SQIVND (reference sequence). Trimming left V 5 bases short and J 5 bases short, with 4 bases between. The CDR3 here is CASSGHNEQFF. Here the CDR3 DNA reads TGTGCCAGTAGTGGCCACAATGAGCAGTTCTTC.

DNA for the CDR3: TGTGCCAGCAGCTTGGTTCAGGGATCGAACTATGGCTACACCTTC. Translated: CASSLVQGSNYGYTF. The rearrangement uses TRBV5-5 and TRBJ1-2; D is possibly TRBD1 (5 bases). V was clipped by 0 bases and J by 2 bases, with 11 bases between them. This CDR3 contains 15 residues. The germline CDR1 and CDR2 sequences are SGHKS and YYEKEE (reference sequence). Drawing the rest from reference TRBV5-5 and TRBJ1-2, the complete variable domain is DAGVTQSPTHLIKTRGQQVTLRCSPISGHKSVSWYQQVLGQGPQFIFQYYEKEERGRGNFPDRFSARQFPNYSSELNVNALLLGDSALYLCASSLVQGSNYGYTFGSGTRLTVV.

The chain uses TRBV2 and TRBJ1-3; no firm D call. CDR3 length: 15 residues. The V gene lost 0 bases and the J gene lost 4 bases, with 10 bases spanning the gap. Germline loops: CDR1 SNHLY, CDR2 FYNNEI. The chain's CDR3 is CASSEAWPRGNTIYF. CDR3 nucleotide sequence: TGTGCCAGCAGTGAAGCATGGCCAAGGGGAAACACCATATATTTT.

The J gene is TRBJ1-5, the V gene TRBV29-1, with 7 bases fitting TRBD1. The CDR3 runs 13 residues. After removal of 4 bases from V and 4 bases from J, the junction contained 4 bases not matched to a gene. Germline loops: CDR1 SQVTM, CDR2 ANQGSEA. The CDR3 region is CSVGGTVNQPQHF. The DNA for the CDR3 is TGCAGCGTTGGAGGGACAGTGAATCAGCCCCAGCATTTT.

This sequence joins TRBV7-2 and TRBJ1-1, with a possible D match to TRBD1 (6 bases). Germline CDR1 and CDR2: SGHTA and FQGNSA. The V end was cut by 4 bases, the J end by 2 bases, with 17 bases between. The CDR3 has 16 amino acids. CDR3 in amino acids: CASSSDPTGYNTEAFF. CDR3 DNA: TGTGCCAGCAGCTCCGACCCTACAGGGTATAACACTGAAGCTTTCTTT.

The chain joins TRBV5-1 to TRBJ2-1, with 7 bases matching TRBD2. V lost 0 bases to trimming and J lost 9 bases; unmatched junction nucleotides: 9. This CDR3 has 15 residues. Germline V lookup: CDR1 SGHRS, CDR2 YFSETQ. The CDR3 loop reads CASSLDGGRGGEQFF. For the CDR3, the DNA is TGCGCCAGCAGCTTGGATGGCGGGAGAGGTGGTGAGCAGTTCTTC.

This clone is medium-sized. V usage is TRBV7-3 and J usage is TRBJ2-1; D is perhaps TRBD1 or TRBD2 (5 bases each). The CDR3 is 15 amino acids. From germline, CDR1 is SGHTA and CDR2 FQGTGA. The V and J ends lost 1 base and 6 bases respectively, with 13 bases between them. The CDR3 loop is CASSLNGAAFNEQFF. The DNA of the CDR3 is TGTGCCAGCAGCTTAAACGGGGCGGCTTTCAATGAGCAGTTCTTC.

The rearrangement links TRBV5-1 to TRBJ2-3, with 7 bases fitting TRBD2. Germline V gene sequence: CDR1 SGHRS, CDR2 YFSETQ. This CDR3 is 16 amino acids long. V shed 5 bases, J shed 5 bases, and the junction held 14 bases outside the gene matches. The CDR3 sequence is CASSLPGEGSGDTQYF. CDR3 in DNA: TGCGCCAGCAGTCTACCGGGGGAGGGATCGGGAGATACGCAGTATTTT.

This clone was found a few times. The chain couples TRBV6-5 to TRBJ1-1; D unclear. Germline lookup yields CDR1 MNHEY and CDR2 SVGAGI. V was trimmed by 2 bases and J by 11 bases, leaving 9 bases between them. The CDR3 contains 11 residues. This CDR3 is CASSYGGGAFF. Written as DNA, the CDR3 is TGTGCCAGCAGTTACGGAGGTGGGGCTTTCTTT.

This clone was observed a handful of times. The rearrangement links TRBV27 to TRBJ2-3; D is undetermined. This CDR3 is 14 amino acids long. Germline V lookup: CDR1 MNHEY, CDR2 SMNVEV (reference sequence). V shed 0 bases and J shed 6 bases, with 10 bases lying between them. CDR3: CASSLSSVGDTQYF. The CDR3 DNA follows: TGTGCCAGCAGTTTATCCAGCGTTGGGGATACGCAGTATTTT.

V and J are TRBV30 and TRBJ2-7; D gene unclear. V was trimmed by 3 bases and J by 2 bases, leaving 11 bases between them. Per the germline V gene, CDR1 is GTSNPN and CDR2 is SVGIG (reference sequence). The CDR3 consists of 13 residues. The CDR3 DNA is TGTGCCTGGAGACCCGAGTTCGCCTACGAGCAGTACGTC. Residues: CAWRPEFAYEQYV.

This clone was counted a single time. The chain recombines TRBV11-2 with TRBJ2-3; D tentatively reads TRBD1 or TRBD2 (5 bases each). The CDR3 loop spans 14 amino acids. Germline CDR1 and CDR2: SGHAT and FQNNGV. The ends were cut back, 6 bases at V and 1 base at J, with 11 bases in the middle. The CDR3 nucleotides are TGTGCCAGCAGGAGGGGAGTGGGCACAGATACGCAGTATTTT. This gives the protein CASRRGVGTDTQYF. Looking up the rest from reference TRBV11-2 and TRBJ2-3 gives the full variable domain: EAGVAQSPRYKIIEKRQSVAFWCNPISGHATLYWYQQILGQGPKLLIQFQNNGVVDDSQLPKDRFSAERLKGVDSTLKIQPAKLEDSAVYLCASRRGVGTDTQYFGPGTRLTVL.